This T cell receptor beta chain came from a study of shared clonotypes between healthy human individuals. Study-wide points: Larger richness was generally estimated for naive than memory subsets.

In the naive CD8 group, cells lacked CD45RO and were positively selected for CCR7, so terminally differentiated effector memory CD45RA+ cells were left out. Each sample came from a Caucasian adult donor living in Nashville, Tennessee. Study processing details: Junction-only sequences produced by ImmunoSEQ had no quality scores, so filtering differed. Clones were read by immunoSEQ multiplex PCR, and TCRdb kept only the in-frame ones, dropping some. Clonal size and the V and J genes are those of that table, whereas D and trimming came from the DNA. The sample has about 590,000 clones; less than 97% are singletons. Regarding this clone: Its antigen is as yet unknown.

Trimming shortened V by 3 bases and J by 0 bases, and 18 bases separated the two germline ends. Germline lookup yields CDR1 LNHDA and CDR2 SQIVND (reference sequence). The CDR3 covers 17 residues. Sample: naive CD8+ T cells sorted from blood. The rearrangement uses TRBV19 and TRBJ2-7, with D maybe TRBD1 (6 bases). The origin of this receptor is a woman aged 25 to 39 in good health. DNA for the CDR3: TGTGCCAGTAGTATCGGATTGGGCAGGGACATCTCCTACGAGCAGTACTTC. Protein product: CASSIGLGRDISYEQYF. The whole variable domain, filled in from reference TRBV19 and TRBJ2-7, reads DGGITQSPKYLFRKEGQNVTLSCEQNLNHDAMYWYRQDPGQGLRLIYYSQIVNDFQKGDIAEGYSVSREKKESFPLTVTSAQKNPTAFYLCASSIGLGRDISYEQYFGPGTRLTVT.